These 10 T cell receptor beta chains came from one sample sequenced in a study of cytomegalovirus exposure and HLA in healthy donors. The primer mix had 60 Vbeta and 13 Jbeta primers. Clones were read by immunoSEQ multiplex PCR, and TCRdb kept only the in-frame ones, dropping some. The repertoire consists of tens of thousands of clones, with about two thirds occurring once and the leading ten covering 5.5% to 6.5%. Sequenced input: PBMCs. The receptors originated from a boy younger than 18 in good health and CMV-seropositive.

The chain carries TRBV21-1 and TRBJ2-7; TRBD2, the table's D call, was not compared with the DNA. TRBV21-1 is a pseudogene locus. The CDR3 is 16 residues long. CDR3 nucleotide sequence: TGTGCCAGCAGCAAAGCGTTAGCCAGCAGCTCCTACGAGCAGTACTTC. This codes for CASSKALASSSYEQYF.

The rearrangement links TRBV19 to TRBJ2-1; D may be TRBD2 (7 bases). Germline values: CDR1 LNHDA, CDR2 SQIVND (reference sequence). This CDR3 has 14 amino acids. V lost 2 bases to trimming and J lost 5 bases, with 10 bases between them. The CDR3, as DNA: TGTGCCAGTAGTATAATCGGGGGGCACAATGAGCAGTTCTTC. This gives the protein CASSIIGGHNEQFF.

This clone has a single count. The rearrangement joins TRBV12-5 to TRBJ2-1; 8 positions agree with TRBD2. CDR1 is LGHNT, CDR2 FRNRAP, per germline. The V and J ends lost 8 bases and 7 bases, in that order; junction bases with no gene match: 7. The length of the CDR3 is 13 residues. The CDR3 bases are TGTGCTAGTCGTGGCGGGGGGCGGAATGAGCAGTTCTTC. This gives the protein CASRGGGRNEQFF.

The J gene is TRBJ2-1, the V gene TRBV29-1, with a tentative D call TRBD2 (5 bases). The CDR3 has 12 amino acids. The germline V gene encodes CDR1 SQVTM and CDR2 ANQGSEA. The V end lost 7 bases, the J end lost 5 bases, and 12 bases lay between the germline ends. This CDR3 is CSGEWRNNEQFF. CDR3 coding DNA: TGCAGCGGAGAGTGGAGGAACAATGAGCAGTTCTTC.

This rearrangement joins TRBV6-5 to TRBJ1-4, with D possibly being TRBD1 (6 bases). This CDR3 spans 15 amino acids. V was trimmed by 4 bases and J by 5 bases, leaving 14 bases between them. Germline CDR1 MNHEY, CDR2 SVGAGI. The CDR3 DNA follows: TGTGCCAGCAGTTCCCGGGACACGCGAAATGAAAAACTGTTTTTT. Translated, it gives CASSSRDTRNEKLFF.

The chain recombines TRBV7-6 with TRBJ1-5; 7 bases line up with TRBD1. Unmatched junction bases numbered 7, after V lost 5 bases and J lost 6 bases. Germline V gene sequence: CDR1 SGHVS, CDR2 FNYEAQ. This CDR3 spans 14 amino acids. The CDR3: CASSPGQDGQPQHF. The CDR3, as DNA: TGTGCCAGCAGCCCCGGACAGGACGGTCAGCCCCAGCATTTT.

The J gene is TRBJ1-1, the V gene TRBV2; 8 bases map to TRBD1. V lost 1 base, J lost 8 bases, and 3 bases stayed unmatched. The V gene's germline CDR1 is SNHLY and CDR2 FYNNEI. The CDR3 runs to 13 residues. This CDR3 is CASSEGTGLEAFF. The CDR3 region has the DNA TGTGCCAGCAGTGAAGGGACAGGGCTGGAAGCTTTCTTT.

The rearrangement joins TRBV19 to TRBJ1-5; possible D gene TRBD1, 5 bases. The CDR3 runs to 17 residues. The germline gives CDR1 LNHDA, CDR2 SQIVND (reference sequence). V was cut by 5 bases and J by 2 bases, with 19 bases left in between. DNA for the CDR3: TGTGCCAGTAGTGCCCTCAATGGGGGGGTAGGCAATCAGCCCCAGCATTTT. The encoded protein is CASSALNGGVGNQPQHF.

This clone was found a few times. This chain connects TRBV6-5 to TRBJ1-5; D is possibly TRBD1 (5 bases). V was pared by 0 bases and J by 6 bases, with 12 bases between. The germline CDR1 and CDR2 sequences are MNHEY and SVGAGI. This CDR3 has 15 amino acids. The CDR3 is CASSYSGLNIQPQHF. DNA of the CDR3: TGTGCCAGCAGTTACTCGGGGCTTAATATTCAGCCCCAGCATTTT.

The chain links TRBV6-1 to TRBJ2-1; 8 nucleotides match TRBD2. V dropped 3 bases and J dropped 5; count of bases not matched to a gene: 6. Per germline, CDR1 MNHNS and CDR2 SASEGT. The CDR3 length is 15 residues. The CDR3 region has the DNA TGTGCCAGCAGTGATTTGGCGGGGGGTCACAATGAGCAGTTCTTC. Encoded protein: CASSDLAGGHNEQFF.